This T cell receptor beta chain was sequenced in a study of shared clonotypes between healthy human individuals. Study-level points and caveats: Lower generation probabilities were found for non-shared clonotypes than for those shared by all four donors.

Naive CD4+ cells were CD45RA-selected; the remaining cells were memory. Some clones are missing from TCRdb's copy, which holds only in-frame ones; the method was immunoSEQ multiplex PCR. This sample has some 1 million clones, with about 74% found just once. V trimming: 2 bases; J trimming: 7 bases; junction bases outside the gene matches: 6. This CDR3 is 16 amino acids long. CDR1 and CDR2 (germline): MNHNS, SASEGT. Worth noting for this clone: Its target is not known.

The TCR was taken from a man aged 18 to 35 in good health. The chain carries TRBV6-1 and TRBJ2-1; TRBD1 matches at 12 bases. Sequences were obtained from memory CD4+ T cells sorted from blood. Subset of the sample: CD45RA-negative fraction. CDR3 protein: CASSEHGTGGFNEQFF. Here the CDR3 DNA reads TGTGCCAGCAGTGAACATGGGACAGGGGGCTTTAATGAGCAGTTCTTC.